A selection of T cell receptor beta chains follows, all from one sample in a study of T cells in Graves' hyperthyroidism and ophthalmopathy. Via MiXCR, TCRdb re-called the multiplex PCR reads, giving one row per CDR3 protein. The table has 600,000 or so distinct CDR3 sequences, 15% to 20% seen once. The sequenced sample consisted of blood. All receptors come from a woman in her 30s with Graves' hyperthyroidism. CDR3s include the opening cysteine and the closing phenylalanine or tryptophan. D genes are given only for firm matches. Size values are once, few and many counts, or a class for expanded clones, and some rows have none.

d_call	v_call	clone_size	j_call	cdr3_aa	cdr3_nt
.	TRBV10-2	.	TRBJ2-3	CASIPLPPLQRKRGGGRDTQYF	TGCGCCAGCATCCCTCTCCCCCCCCTGCAGCGAAAAAGAGGGGGAGGGCGAGATACGCAGTATTTT
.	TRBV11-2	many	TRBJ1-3	CASSLRGDSGNTIYF	TGTGCCAGCAGCTTACGAGGTGACTCTGGAAACACCATATATTTT
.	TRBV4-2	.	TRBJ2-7	CASSQVLAYEQYF	TGTGCCAGCAGCCAAGTACTAGCCTACGAGCAGTACTTC
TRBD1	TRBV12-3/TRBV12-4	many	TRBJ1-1	CASSSDRVDTEAFF	TGTGCCAGCAGTTCTGACAGGGTAGACACTGAAGCTTTCTTT
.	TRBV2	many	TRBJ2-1	CASSDQRDRDNEQFF	TGTGCCAGCAGCGACCAGCGGGACAGAGACAATGAGCAGTTCTTC
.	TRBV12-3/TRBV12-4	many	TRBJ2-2	CASGEIGELFF	TGTGCCAGCGGTGAAATCGGGGAGCTGTTTTTT
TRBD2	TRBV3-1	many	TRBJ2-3	CASSLGEAGGTDTQYF	TGTGCCAGCAGCCTAGGGGAAGCGGGAGGCACAGATACGCAGTATTTT
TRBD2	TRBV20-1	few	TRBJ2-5	CSARLAGGPGVTQYF	TGCAGTGCTAGACTAGCGGGAGGGCCCGGGGTGACCCAGTACTTC
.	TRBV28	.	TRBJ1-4	CASSSIGLGEKLFF	TGTGCCAGCAGTTCGATAGGGCTTGGGGAAAAACTGTTTTTT
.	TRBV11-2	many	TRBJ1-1	CASSFELNTEAFF	TGTGCCAGCAGTTTTGAATTGAACACTGAAGCTTTCTTT
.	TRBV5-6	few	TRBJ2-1	CASSLVGESYNEQFF	TGTGCCAGCAGCTTGGTGGGGGAATCCTACAATGAGCAGTTCTTC
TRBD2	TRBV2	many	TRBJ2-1	CASRVAGGQFF	TGTGCCAGCAGGGTAGCGGGAGGGCAGTTCTTC
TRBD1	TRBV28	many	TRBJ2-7	CASSLIGGRYEQYF	TGTGCCAGCAGTTTAATAGGGGGCCGATACGAGCAGTACTTC
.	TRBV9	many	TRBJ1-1	CASSVGPGEDTEAFF	TGTGCCAGCAGCGTTGGTCCAGGGGAGGACACTGAAGCTTTCTTT
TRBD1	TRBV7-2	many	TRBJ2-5	CASSLGQAQETQYF	TGTGCCAGCAGCCTAGGACAGGCCCAAGAGACCCAGTACTTC
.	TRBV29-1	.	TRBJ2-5	CSVPRTTQETQYF	TGCAGCGTTCCCCGGACTACCCAAGAGACCCAGTACTTC
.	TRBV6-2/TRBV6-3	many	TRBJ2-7	CASSRAGSSYEQYF	TGTGCCAGCAGTAGAGCGGGCTCCTCCTACGAGCAGTACTTC
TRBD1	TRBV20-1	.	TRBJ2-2	CSARDRTGSGELFF	TGCAGTGCTAGAGACCGGACAGGGTCCGGGGAGCTGTTTTTT
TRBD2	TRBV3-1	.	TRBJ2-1	CASSRKAGGPANEQFF	TGTGCCAGCAGCCGAAAAGCGGGAGGGCCCGCCAATGAGCAGTTCTTC
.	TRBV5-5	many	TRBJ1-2	CASSLNGAGYGYTF	TGTGCCAGCAGCTTGAACGGTGCTGGCTATGGCTACACCTTC
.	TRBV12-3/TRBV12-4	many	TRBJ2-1	CASSLGGLNNEQFF	TGTGCCAGCAGTTTAGGCGGGTTGAACAATGAGCAGTTCTTC
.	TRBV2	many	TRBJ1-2	CASSEGTANGYTF	TGTGCCAGCAGTGAAGGGACAGCTAATGGCTACACCTTC
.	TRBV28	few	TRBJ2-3	CACGGGQVTDTQYF	TGTGCCTGTGGGGGGGGACAGGTCACAGATACGCAGTATTTT
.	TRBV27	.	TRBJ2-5	CASSSGLYGETQYF	TGTGCCAGCAGTTCAGGGTTATACGGGGAGACCCAGTACTTC
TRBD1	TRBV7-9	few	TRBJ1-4	CASSWGTGGTEKLFF	TGTGCCAGCAGCTGGGGGACAGGGGGGACTGAAAAACTGTTTTTT
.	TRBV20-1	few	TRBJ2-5	CSARWELAAETQYF	TGCAGTGCCAGATGGGAACTAGCTGCCGAGACCCAGTACTTC
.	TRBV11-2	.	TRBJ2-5	CASSLVPGVETQYF	TGTGCCAGCAGCTTGGTTCCGGGCGTGGAGACCCAGTACTTC
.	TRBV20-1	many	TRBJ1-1	CSASVRTPPLGAFF	TGCAGTGCTAGCGTACGGACTCCTCCTCTCGGAGCTTTCTTT
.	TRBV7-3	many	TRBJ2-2	CASSFGSTGELFF	TGTGCCAGCAGCTTTGGTTCCACCGGGGAGCTGTTTTTT
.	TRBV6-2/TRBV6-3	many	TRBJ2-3	CASSPEGDTQYF	TGTGCCAGCTCACCTGAGGGGGATACGCAGTATTTT
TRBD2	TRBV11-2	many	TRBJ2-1	CASSSSGNTTYNEQFF	TGTGCCAGCAGCTCTAGCGGGAATACCACCTACAATGAGCAGTTCTTC
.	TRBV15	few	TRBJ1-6	CATSRDPDHSPLHF	TGTGCCACCAGCAGAGATCCGGACCATTCACCCCTCCACTTT
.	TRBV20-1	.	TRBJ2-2	CSARGTGELFF	TGCAGTGCTAGAGGCACCGGGGAGCTGTTTTTT
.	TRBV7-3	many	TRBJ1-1	CASSLEGGDTEAFF	TGTGCCAGCAGCTTAGAAGGGGGGGACACTGAAGCTTTCTTT
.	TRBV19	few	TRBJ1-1	CASSKDTLNTEAFF	TGTGCCAGTAGTAAGGACACCTTGAACACTGAAGCTTTCTTT
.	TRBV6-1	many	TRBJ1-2	CASSYILGHNYGYTF	TGTGCCAGCAGTTACATCTTAGGTCATAACTATGGCTACACCTTC
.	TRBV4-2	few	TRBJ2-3	CASSQASREGTDTQYF	TGTGCCAGCAGCCAAGCGTCGAGGGAAGGGACAGATACGCAGTATTTT
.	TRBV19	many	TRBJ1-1	CASRGRGPNPEAFF	TGTGCCAGTCGCGGTAGGGGCCCCAACCCTGAAGCTTTCTTT
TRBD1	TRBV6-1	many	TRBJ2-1	CASTLGQGYNEQFF	TGTGCCAGCACTCTGGGACAGGGCTACAATGAGCAGTTCTTC
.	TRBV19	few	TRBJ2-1	CASTPGPSSSYNEQFF	TGTGCCAGTACCCCGGGACCTTCGAGCTCCTACAATGAGCAGTTCTTC
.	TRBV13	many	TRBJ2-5	CASSSGVEGETQYF	TGTGCCAGCAGCTCCGGGGTGGAAGGGGAGACCCAGTACTTC
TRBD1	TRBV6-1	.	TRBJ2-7	CATSDPRTGGYEQYF	TGTGCCACCAGTGACCCCAGGACAGGGGGCTACGAGCAGTACTTC
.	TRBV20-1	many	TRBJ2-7	CSATDRLTRYEQYF	TGCAGTGCTACAGACCGGCTGACCCGCTACGAGCAGTACTTC
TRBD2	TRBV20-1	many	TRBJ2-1	CSARLAGRHYNEQFF	TGCAGTGCTAGATTAGCGGGTCGACATTACAATGAGCAGTTCTTC
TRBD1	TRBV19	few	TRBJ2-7	CASSIGGQGVREQHF	TGTGCCAGTAGTATCGGGGGACAGGGAGTTCGCGAGCAGCACTTC
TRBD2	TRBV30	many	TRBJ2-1	CAWSLLAGGDNEQFF	TGTGCCTGGAGCCTCCTAGCGGGAGGTGACAATGAGCAGTTCTTC
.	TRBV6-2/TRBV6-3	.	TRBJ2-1	CASSYGANEQFF	TGTGCCAGCAGTTATGGCGCCAATGAGCAGTTCTTC